Included here is one T cell receptor beta chain sequence, with context. The antigen is unknown. These data come from a study of T cell responses to AZD1222 COVID-19 vaccine. Germline CDR1 ENHRY, CDR2 SYGVKD. CDR3 length: 15 amino acids. V was shortened by 10 bases and J by 5 bases, with 23 bases between the two germline ends. Study observations and caveats: Unmutated variant regions reportedly attract nearly half of all spike-specific TCRs.

The protocol was immunoSEQ multiplex PCR, while the TCRdb copy is restricted to in-frame clones and leaves out a portion. The table includes 150,000 to 200,000 clones, 87% detected once. The V call is TRBV10-3, the J call TRBJ2-5; D might be TRBD1 (6 bases). Source: peripheral blood, taken on day 0 of AZD1222 vaccination. The sequence derives from an adult in good health. CDR3 region: CATSEGVRGLETQYF. In nucleotides, the CDR3 is TGTGCCACCAGCGAGGGGGTCAGGGGATTGGAGACCCAGTACTTC.